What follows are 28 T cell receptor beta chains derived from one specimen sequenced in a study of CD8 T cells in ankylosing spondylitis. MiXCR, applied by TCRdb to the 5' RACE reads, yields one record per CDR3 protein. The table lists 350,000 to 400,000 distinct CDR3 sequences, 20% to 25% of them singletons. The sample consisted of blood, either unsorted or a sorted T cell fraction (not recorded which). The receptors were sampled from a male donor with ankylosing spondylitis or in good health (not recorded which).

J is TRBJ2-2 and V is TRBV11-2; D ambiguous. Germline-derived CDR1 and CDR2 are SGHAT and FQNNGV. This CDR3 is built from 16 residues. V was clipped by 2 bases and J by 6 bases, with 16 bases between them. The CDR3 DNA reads TGTGCCAGCAGCTTAATTGGAGAGTGGAAGCCCGGGGAGCTGTTTTTT. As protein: CASSLIGEWKPGELFF.

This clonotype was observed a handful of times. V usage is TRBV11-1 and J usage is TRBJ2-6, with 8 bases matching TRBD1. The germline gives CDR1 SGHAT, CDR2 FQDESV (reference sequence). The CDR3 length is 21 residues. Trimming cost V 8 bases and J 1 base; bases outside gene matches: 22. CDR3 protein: CASYGPTVRTGGRSGANVLTF. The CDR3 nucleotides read TGTGCCAGCTACGGTCCAACCGTCCGTACAGGGGGTCGTTCTGGGGCCAACGTCCTGACTTTC.

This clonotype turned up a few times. CDR3 loop: CSVETTGSSYEQYF. The CDR3 DNA is TGCAGCGTTGAGACGACTGGGAGCTCCTACGAGCAGTACTTC. The chain employs TRBV29-1 and TRBJ2-7, with D maybe TRBD2 (5 bases). V lost 3 bases and J lost 0, with 12 bases in between. The CDR3 is 14 residues long. Germline lookup yields CDR1 SQVTM and CDR2 ANQGSEA.

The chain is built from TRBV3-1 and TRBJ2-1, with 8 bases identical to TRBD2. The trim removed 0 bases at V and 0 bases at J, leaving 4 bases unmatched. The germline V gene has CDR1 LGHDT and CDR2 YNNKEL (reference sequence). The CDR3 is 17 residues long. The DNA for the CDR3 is TGTGCCAGCAGCCAAGATGCCGGGGGGGCCTCCTACAATGAGCAGTTCTTC. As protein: CASSQDAGGASYNEQFF.

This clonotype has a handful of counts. The CDR3 bases are TGTGCCAGCAGTACCCCCCTACTGGGCTATGGCTACACCTTC. Its translation: CASSTPLLGYGYTF. This chain links TRBV12-3 or TRBV12-4 with TRBJ1-2; D remains unclear. The CDR3 has 14 amino acids. Trimming shortened V by 5 bases and J by 4 bases, and 14 bases separated the two germline ends.

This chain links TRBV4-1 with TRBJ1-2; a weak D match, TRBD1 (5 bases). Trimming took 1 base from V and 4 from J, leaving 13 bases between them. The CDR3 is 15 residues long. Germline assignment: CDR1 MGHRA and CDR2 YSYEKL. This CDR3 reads CASSQVGQGLYGYTF. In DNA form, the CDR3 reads TGCGCCAGCAGCCAAGTTGGGCAGGGACTCTATGGCTACACCTTC.

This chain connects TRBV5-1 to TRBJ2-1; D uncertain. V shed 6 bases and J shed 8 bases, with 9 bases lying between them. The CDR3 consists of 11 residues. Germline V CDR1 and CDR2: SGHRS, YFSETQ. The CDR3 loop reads CASTPGDEQFF. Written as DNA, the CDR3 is TGCGCCAGCACCCCTGGCGATGAGCAGTTCTTC.

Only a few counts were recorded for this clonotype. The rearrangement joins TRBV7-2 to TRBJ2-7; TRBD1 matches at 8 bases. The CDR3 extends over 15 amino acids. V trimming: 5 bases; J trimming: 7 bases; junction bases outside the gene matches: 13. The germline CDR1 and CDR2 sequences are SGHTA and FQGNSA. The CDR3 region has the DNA TGTGCCAGCAGCCCGTGGGGCCAGGGGGCAGGTGAGCAGTACTTC. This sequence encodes CASSPWGQGAGEQYF.

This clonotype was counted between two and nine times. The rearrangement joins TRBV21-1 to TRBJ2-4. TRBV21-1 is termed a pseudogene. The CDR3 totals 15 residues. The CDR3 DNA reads TGTGCCAGCAGCAATAGAAAGCTAGCCAAAAACATTCAGTACTTC. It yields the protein CASSNRKLAKNIQYF.

The CDR3 here is CASSESTGAGPNYEQYF. For the CDR3, the DNA is TGCGCCAGCAGTGAGTCGACGGGAGCGGGGCCTAACTACGAGCAGTACTTC. This chain uses TRBV10-2 with TRBJ2-7; TRBD2 aligns across 7 bases. V trimming: 0 bases; J trimming: 3 bases; junction bases outside the gene matches: 11. The germline V gene has CDR1 WSHSY and CDR2 SAAADI. CDR3 length equals 17 residues.

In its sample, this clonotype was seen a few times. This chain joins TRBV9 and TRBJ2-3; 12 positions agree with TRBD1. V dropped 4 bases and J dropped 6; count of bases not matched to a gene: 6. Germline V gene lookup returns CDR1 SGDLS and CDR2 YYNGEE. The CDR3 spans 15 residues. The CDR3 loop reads CASSLGTGGLDTQYF. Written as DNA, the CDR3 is TGTGCCAGCAGCCTCGGGACAGGGGGCTTGGATACGCAGTATTTT.

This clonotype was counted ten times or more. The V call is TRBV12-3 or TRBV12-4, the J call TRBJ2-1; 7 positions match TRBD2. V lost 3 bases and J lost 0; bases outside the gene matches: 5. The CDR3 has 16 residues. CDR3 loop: CASSFDGGSSYNEQFF. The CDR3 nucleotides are TGTGCCAGCAGTTTTGACGGGGGGTCCTCCTACAATGAGCAGTTCTTC.

The CDR3 DNA follows: TGCAGCGTTGTCAGGACCCCCACAGATACGCAGTATTTT. Its protein is CSVVRTPTDTQYF. The gene calls are TRBV29-1 and TRBJ2-3, with D unresolved. V lost 4 bases to trimming and J lost 2 bases, with 10 bases between them. In germline, CDR1 is SQVTM, CDR2 ANQGSEA. This CDR3 has 13 residues.

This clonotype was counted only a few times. This chain's CDR3 is CASSDSGVTYSSYNEQFF. The CDR3 coding sequence is TGCGCCAGCAGTGACTCGGGCGTTACCTACTCTTCCTACAATGAGCAGTTCTTC. The chain uses TRBV10-2 and TRBJ2-1; D is ambiguous. The CDR3 covers 18 residues. Per germline, CDR1 WSHSY and CDR2 SAAADI. V lost 3 bases, J lost 1 base, and 19 bases lay in between.

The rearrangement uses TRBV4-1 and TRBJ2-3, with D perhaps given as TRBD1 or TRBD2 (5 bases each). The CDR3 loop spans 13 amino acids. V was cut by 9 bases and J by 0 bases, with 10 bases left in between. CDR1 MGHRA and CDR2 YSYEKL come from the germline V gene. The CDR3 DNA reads TGCGCCAGTGCGTGGGGGAGCACAGATACGCAGTATTTT. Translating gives CASAWGSTDTQYF.

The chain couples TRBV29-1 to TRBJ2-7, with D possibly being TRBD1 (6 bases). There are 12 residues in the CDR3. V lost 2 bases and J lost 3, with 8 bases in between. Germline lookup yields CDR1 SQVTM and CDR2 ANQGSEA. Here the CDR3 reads CSVEQTGYEQYF. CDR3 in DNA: TGCAGCGTTGAACAGACAGGCTACGAGCAGTACTTC.

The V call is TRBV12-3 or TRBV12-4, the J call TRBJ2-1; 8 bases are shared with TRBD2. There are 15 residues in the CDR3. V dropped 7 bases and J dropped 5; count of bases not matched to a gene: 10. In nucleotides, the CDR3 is TGTGCCAGCAACCCCGGAGCGGGGGCCAACAATGAGCAGTTCTTC. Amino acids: CASNPGAGANNEQFF.

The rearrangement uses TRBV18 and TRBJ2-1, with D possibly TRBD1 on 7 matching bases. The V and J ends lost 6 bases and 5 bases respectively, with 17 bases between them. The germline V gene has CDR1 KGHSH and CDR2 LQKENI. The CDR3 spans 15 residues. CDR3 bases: TGTGCCAGCTCCCCCCAGGGGGACTTGAACAATGAGCAGTTCTTC. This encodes CASSPQGDLNNEQFF.

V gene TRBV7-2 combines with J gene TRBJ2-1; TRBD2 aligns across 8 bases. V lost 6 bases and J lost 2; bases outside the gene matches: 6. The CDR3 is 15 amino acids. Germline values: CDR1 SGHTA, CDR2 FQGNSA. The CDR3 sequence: CASRRPAGAYNEQFF. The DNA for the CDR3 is TGTGCCAGCAGACGCCCAGCGGGGGCCTACAATGAGCAGTTCTTC.

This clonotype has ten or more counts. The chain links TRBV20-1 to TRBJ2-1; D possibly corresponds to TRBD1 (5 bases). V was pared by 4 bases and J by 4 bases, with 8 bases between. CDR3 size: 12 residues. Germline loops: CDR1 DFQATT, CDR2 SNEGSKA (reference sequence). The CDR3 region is CSATDRYNEQFF. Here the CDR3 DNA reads TGCAGTGCTACAGACAGATACAATGAGCAGTTCTTC.

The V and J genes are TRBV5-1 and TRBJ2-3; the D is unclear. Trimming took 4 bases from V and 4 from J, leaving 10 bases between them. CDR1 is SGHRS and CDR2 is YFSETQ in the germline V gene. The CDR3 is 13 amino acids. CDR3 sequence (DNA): TGCGCCAGCAGCATGGACCGTCCAGATACGCAGTATTTT. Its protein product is CASSMDRPDTQYF.

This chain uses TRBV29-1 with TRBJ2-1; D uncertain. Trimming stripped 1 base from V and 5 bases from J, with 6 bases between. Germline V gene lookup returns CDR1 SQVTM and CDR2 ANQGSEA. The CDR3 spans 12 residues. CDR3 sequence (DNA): TGCAGCGTTGAAGGGCAGCACAATGAGCAGTTCTTC. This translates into CSVEGQHNEQFF.

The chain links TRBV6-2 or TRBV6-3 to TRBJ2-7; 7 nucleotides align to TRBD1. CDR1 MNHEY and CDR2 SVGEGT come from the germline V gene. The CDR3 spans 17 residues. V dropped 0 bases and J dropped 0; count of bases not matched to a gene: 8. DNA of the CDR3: TGTGCCAGCAGTTACTCGATTGGGGACAGCAGCTCCTACGAGCAGTACTTC. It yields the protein CASSYSIGDSSSYEQYF.

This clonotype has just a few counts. The CDR3 region is CASSTDPRSQGSYEQYF. For the CDR3, the DNA is TGTGCCAGCAGCACAGATCCAAGGTCGCAGGGTTCCTACGAGCAGTACTTC. This chain uses TRBV7-9 with TRBJ2-7, with TRBD1 as a possible D gene (5 bases). V lost 5 bases to trimming and J lost 1 base, with 21 bases between them. The CDR3 is 17 residues long. Germline V gene lookup returns CDR1 SEHNR and CDR2 FQNEAQ (reference sequence).

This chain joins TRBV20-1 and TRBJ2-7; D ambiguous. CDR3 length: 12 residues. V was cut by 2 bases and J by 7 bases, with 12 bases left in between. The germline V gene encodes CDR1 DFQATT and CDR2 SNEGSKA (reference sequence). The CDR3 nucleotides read TGCAGTGCTAGAATCGACATGGGGGAGCAGTACTTC. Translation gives CSARIDMGEQYF.

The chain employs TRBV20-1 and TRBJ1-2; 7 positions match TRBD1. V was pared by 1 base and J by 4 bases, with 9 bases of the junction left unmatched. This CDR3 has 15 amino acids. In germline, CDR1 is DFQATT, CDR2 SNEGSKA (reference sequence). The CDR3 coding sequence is TGCAGTGCTAGAGCCTCACAGGGGACACCCTATGGCTACACCTTC. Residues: CSARASQGTPYGYTF.

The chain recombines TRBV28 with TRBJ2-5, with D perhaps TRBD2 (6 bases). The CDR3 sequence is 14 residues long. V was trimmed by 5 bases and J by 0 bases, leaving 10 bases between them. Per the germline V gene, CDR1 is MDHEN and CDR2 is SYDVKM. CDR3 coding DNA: TGTGCCAGCAGTCGAAGCGGGTACCAAGAGACCCAGTACTTC. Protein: CASSRSGYQETQYF. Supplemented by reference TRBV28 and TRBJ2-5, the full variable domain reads DVKVTQSSRYLVKRTGEKVFLECVQDMDHENMFWYRQDPGLGLRLIYFSYDVKMKEKGDIPEGYSVSREKKERFSLILESASTNQTSMYLCASSRSGYQETQYFGPGTRLLVL.

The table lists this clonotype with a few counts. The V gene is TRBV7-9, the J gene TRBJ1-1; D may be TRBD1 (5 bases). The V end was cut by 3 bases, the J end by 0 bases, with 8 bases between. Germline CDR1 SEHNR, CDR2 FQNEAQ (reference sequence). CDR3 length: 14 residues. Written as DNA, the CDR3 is TGTGCCAGCAGCTTCCTGGGGGTGAACACTGAAGCTTTCTTT. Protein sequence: CASSFLGVNTEAFF. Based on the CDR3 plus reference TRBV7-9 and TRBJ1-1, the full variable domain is DTGVSQNPRHKITKRGQNVTFRCDPISEHNRLYWYRQTLGQGPEFLTYFQNEAQLEKSRLLSDRFSAERPKGSFSTLEIQRTEQGDSAMYLCASSFLGVNTEAFFGQGTRLTVV.